This T cell receptor beta chain was identified in a study of blood T cell repertoires in COVID-19. The overall study: Samples representing acute and convalescent COVID-19 were sourced from the United States, Italy and Spain.

This clone is a singleton in its sample. V was cut by 0 bases and J by 2 bases, with 8 bases left in between. CDR3 length: 15 amino acids. Germline CDR1 LGHNA, CDR2 YNFKEQ. Sequenced by immunoSEQ multiplex PCR; TCRdb stores in-frame clones only, minus some. This table has fewer than 300,000 clones, about 82% appearing once. Sequencing was done on a sample of peripheral blood. This receptor was identified in a man between 45 and 60 years old with active or convalescent COVID-19. The rearrangement uses TRBV4-2 and TRBJ1-3; tentative D call: TRBD1 (6 bases). Here the CDR3 reads CASSQDPGAGNTIYF. The CDR3 coding sequence is TGTGCCAGCAGCCAAGACCCAGGGGCTGGAAACACCATATATTTT.